The clone carrying this T cell receptor beta chain was found many times. What it binds is not known. The data were taken from a study of CD8 T cells in ankylosing spondylitis. Study-level results: CD8+ disease-linked clones were present at relatively low frequencies in blood. Apparently characteristic of ankylosing spondylitis blood was a TCR beta motif (under ten highly homologous variants). In synovial fluid and blood from reactive arthritis, some motif variants were previously reported. Disease-linked clones were reportedly significantly enriched in matched ankylosing spondylitis synovial fluid.

V was shortened by 6 bases and J by 4 bases, with 6 bases between the two germline ends. This CDR3 region has 11 residues. Construction of TCR beta libraries was performed using quantitative 5'-RACE with molecular barcodes. One entry per CDR3 protein, called by TCRdb with MiXCR from the 5' RACE reads. This table holds some 840,000 distinct CDR3 sequences, about 12% found once. The chain combines TRBV12-3 or TRBV12-4 with TRBJ1-2; no clear D gene. Sequences were obtained from blood, either unsorted or a sorted T cell fraction (not recorded which). This TCR derives from a male donor with ankylosing spondylitis. The CDR3 DNA reads TGTGCCAGCAGCTTGACCTATGGCTACACCTTC. This sequence encodes CASSLTYGYTF.